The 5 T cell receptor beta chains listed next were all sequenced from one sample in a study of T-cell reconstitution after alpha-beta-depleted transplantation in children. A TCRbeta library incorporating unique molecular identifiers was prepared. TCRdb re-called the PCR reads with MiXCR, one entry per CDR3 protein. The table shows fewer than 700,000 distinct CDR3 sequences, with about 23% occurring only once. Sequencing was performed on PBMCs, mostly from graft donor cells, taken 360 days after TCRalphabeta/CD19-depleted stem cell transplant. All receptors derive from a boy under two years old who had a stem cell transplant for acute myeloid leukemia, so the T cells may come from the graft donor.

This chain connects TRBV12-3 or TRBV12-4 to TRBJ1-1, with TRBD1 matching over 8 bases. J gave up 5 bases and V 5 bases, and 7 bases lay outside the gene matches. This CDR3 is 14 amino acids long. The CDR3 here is CASSVDRGETEAFF. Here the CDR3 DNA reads TGTGCCAGCAGTGTCGACAGGGGCGAGACTGAAGCTTTCTTT.

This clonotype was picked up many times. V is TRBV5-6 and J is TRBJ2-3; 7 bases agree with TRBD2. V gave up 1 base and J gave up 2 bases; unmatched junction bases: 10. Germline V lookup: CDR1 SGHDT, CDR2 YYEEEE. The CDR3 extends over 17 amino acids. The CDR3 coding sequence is TGTGCCAGCAGCTTGATTGTTCAGCGGGGACTCACAGATACGCAGTATTTT. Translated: CASSLIVQRGLTDTQYF. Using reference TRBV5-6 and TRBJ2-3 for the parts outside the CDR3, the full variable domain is DAGVTQSPTHLIKTRGQQVTLRCSPKSGHDTVSWYQQALGQGPQFIFQYYEEEERQRGNFPDRFSGHQFPNYSSELNVNALLLGDSALYLCASSLIVQRGLTDTQYFGPGTRLTVL.

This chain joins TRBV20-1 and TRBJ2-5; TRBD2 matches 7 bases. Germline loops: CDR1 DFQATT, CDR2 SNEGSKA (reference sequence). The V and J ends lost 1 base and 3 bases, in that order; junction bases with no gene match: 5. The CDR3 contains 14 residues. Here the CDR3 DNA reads TGCAGTGCTAGAGTCGCCCGGGGGGAAGAGACCCAGTACTTC. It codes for CSARVARGEETQYF.

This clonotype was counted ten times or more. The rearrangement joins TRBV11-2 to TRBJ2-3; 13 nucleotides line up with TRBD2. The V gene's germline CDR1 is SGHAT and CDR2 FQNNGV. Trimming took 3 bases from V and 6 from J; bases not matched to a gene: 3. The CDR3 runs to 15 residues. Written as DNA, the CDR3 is TGTGCCAGCAGCTTCACTAGCGGGGGGGTGGATACGCAGTATTTT. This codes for CASSFTSGGVDTQYF.

CDR3 DNA: TGTGCCAGTGCAACAGGGGCTAATGAAAAACTGTTTTTT. It translates to CASATGANEKLFF. The chain joins TRBV7-6 to TRBJ1-4, with 7 bases matching TRBD1. Germline loops: CDR1 SGHVS, CDR2 FNYEAQ. V dropped 9 bases and J dropped 3; count of bases not matched to a gene: 4. The CDR3 length is 13 residues. Full variable domain (remainder filled in from reference TRBV7-6 and TRBJ1-4): GAGVSQSPRYKVTKRGQDVALRCDPISGHVSLYWYRQALGQGPEFLTYFNYEAQQDKSGLPNDRFSAERPEGSISTLTIQRTEQRDSAMYRCASATGANEKLFFGSGTQLSVL.